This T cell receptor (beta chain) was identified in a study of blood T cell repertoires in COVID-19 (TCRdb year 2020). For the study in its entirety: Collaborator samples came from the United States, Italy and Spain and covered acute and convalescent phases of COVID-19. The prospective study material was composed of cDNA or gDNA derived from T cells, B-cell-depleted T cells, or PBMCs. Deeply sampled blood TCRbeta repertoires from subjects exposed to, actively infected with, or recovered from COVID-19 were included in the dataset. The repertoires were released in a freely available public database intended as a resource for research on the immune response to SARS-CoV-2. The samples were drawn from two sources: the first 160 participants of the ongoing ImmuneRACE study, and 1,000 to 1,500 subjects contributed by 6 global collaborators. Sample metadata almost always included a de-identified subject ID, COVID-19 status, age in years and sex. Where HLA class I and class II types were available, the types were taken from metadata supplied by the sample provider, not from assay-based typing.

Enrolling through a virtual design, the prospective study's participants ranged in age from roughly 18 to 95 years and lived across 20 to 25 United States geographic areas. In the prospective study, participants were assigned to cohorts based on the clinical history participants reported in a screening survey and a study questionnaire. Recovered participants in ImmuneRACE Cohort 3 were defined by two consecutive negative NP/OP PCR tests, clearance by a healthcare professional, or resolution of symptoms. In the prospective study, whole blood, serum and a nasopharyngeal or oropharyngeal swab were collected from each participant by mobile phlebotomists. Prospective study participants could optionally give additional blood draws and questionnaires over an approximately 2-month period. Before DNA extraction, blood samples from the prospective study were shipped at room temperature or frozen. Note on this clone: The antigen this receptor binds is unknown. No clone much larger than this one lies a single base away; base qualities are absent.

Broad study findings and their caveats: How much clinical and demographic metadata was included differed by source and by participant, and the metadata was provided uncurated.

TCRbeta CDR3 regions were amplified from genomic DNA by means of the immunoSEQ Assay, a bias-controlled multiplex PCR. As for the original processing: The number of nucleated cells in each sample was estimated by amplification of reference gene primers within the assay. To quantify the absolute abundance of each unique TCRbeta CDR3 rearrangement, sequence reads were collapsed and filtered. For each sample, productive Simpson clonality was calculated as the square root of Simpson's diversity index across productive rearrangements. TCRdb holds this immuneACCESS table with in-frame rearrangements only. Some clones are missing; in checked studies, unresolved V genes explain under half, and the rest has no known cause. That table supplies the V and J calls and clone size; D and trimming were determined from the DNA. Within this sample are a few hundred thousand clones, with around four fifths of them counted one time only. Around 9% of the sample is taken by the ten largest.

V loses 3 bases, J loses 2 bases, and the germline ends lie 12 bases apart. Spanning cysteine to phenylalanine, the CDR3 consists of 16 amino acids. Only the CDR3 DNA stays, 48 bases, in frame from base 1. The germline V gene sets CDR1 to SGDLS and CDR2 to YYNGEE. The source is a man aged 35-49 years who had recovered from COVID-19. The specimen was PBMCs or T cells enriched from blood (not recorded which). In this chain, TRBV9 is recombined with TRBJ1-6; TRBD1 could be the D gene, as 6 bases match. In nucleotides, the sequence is TGTGCCAGCAGCGCTCGGGACACACCCTATAATTCACCCCTCCACTTT. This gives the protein CASSARDTPYNSPLHF.